The 22 T cell receptor beta chains reported below all come from one sample, sequenced in a study of T-cell memory formation after mild COVID-19. MiXCR was run by TCRdb on the 5' RACE reads, yielding one entry per CDR3 protein. The sample lists thousands of distinct CDR3 sequences; about 17% were seen once. The source material was PBMCs or a T cell subset sorted from them (not recorded which). All receptors come from an adult who had mild COVID-19 (a few samples of this study predate the infection). Cell type and time point are not known.

This clonotype is labeled as medium-sized (0.01 to 0.1%). CDR3 loop: CASSYSGGPTGELFF. For the CDR3, the DNA is TGTGCCAGCAGTTACTCGGGGGGGCCTACCGGGGAGCTGTTTTTT. The gene calls are TRBV6-2 or TRBV6-3 and TRBJ2-2; a possible D gene is TRBD2 (7 bases). The germline V gene encodes CDR1 MNHEY and CDR2 SVGEGT. The CDR3 totals 15 residues. V was pared by 0 bases and J by 5 bases, with 10 bases between.

This clonotype was counted at least ten times. This chain uses TRBV19 with TRBJ2-2; D is unclear. CDR3 length: 14 residues. V was cut by 5 bases and J by 2 bases, with 9 bases left in between. Germline V gene sequence: CDR1 LNHDA, CDR2 SQIVND (reference sequence). The CDR3 coding sequence is TGTGCCAGTAGTTTAGGCCCTAACACCGGGGAGCTGTTTTTT. It translates to CASSLGPNTGELFF.

This clonotype rates as medium-sized. V gene TRBV12-3 or TRBV12-4 combines with J gene TRBJ2-3, with no clear D. The V end lost 4 bases, the J end lost 2 bases, and 10 bases lay between the germline ends. The CDR3 covers 14 residues. CDR3 in amino acids: CASSSVSSTDTQYF. CDR3 nucleotides: TGTGCCAGCAGTTCCGTAAGTTCCACAGATACGCAGTATTTT.

This clonotype rates as medium-sized. The chain joins TRBV7-9 to TRBJ2-1, with D perhaps TRBD1 (6 bases). The CDR3 has 15 amino acids. The V end was cut by 2 bases, the J end by 7 bases, with 15 bases between. Per the germline V gene, CDR1 is SEHNR and CDR2 is FQNEAQ (reference sequence). The CDR3 region has the DNA TGTGCCAGCAGCTTACAGGGGTTAAGCGTAAATGAGCAGTTCTTC. This encodes CASSLQGLSVNEQFF. Supplemented by reference TRBV7-9 and TRBJ2-1, the full variable domain reads DTGVSQNPRHKITKRGQNVTFRCDPISEHNRLYWYRQTLGQGPEFLTYFQNEAQLEKSRLLSDRFSAERPKGSFSTLEIQRTEQGDSAMYLCASSLQGLSVNEQFFGPGTRLTVL.

This clonotype is medium-sized. Here the CDR3 DNA reads TGTGCCAGCAGCGCCTTCGCAGATACGCAGTATTTT. Its protein is CASSAFADTQYF. The rearrangement uses TRBV9 and TRBJ2-3, with no clear D. Deletions cut 3 bases from V and 4 bases from J, with 6 bases between. CDR1 is SGDLS, CDR2 YYNGEE, per germline. CDR3 length equals 12 residues.

This clonotype counts as medium-sized (0.01 to 0.1%). The V call is TRBV20-1, the J call TRBJ1-2, with D possibly TRBD1 on 5 matching bases. V gave up 6 bases and J gave up 2 bases, with 13 bases separating them. CDR1 and CDR2 from the germline V gene are DFQATT and SNEGSKA (reference sequence). The CDR3 covers 13 residues. The CDR3 DNA reads TGCAGTGCGCTCAGGGAGTGGAACTATGGCTACACCTTC. Translated, it gives CSALREWNYGYTF.

In its sample, this clonotype is medium-sized. This sequence joins TRBV4-2 and TRBJ1-3; weak D call: TRBD1 (5 bases). V was trimmed by 0 bases and J by 0 bases, leaving 9 bases between them. The CDR3 spans 16 residues. Germline values: CDR1 LGHNA, CDR2 YNFKEQ. The CDR3 loop is CASSQDLGVSGNTIYF. DNA of the CDR3: TGTGCCAGCAGCCAAGATCTGGGGGTCTCTGGAAACACCATATATTTT.

This clonotype is labeled as medium-sized. V gene TRBV7-2 combines with J gene TRBJ2-3; TRBD2 aligns across 7 bases. The trim removed 2 bases at V and 6 bases at J, leaving 5 bases unmatched. Germline-derived CDR1 and CDR2 are SGHTA and FQGNSA. This CDR3 region has 14 residues. The CDR3 reads CASSLSWGGDTQYF. CDR3 nucleotides: TGTGCCAGCAGCTTATCGTGGGGGGGGGATACGCAGTATTTT.

This clonotype is medium-sized (0.01 to 0.1%) by share. V usage is TRBV19 and J usage is TRBJ2-2, with D perhaps given as TRBD1 or TRBD2 (6 bases each). The CDR3 length is 16 residues. Germline V gene sequence: CDR1 LNHDA, CDR2 SQIVND (reference sequence). Trimming removed 7 bases at V and 0 bases at J, with 15 bases between. The CDR3 nucleotides are TGTGCCAGTACCGCGGGAAGGGGGTCGAACACCGGGGAGCTGTTTTTT. It yields the protein CASTAGRGSNTGELFF.

This clonotype is medium-sized (0.01 to 0.1%). The rearrangement links TRBV6-2 or TRBV6-3 to TRBJ2-5; no reliable D call. Germline-derived CDR1 and CDR2 are MNHEY and SVGEGT. Deletions cut 3 bases from V and 6 bases from J, with 8 bases between. CDR3 length: 12 amino acids. The CDR3 DNA reads TGTGCCAGCAGTTATATAGGGAAGACCCAGTACTTC. Its translation: CASSYIGKTQYF.

Judged by abundance, this clonotype is medium-sized. V gene TRBV10-2 combines with J gene TRBJ2-3, with TRBD1 as a possible D gene (6 bases). Germline V CDR1 and CDR2: WSHSY, SAAADI. V was cut by 3 bases and J by 0 bases, with 10 bases left in between. CDR3 length: 15 amino acids. The chain's CDR3 is CASSDDRISTDTQYF. The CDR3 bases are TGCGCCAGCAGTGATGACAGGATAAGCACAGATACGCAGTATTTT.

Within the sample, this clonotype is medium-sized. The J gene is TRBJ2-7, the V gene TRBV21-1. TRBV21-1 is recorded as a pseudogene. The CDR3 extends over 13 amino acids. CDR3: CASSSYGGYEQYF. CDR3 in DNA: TGTGCCAGCAGCTCCTATGGTGGTTACGAGCAGTACTTC.

Sample share makes this clonotype medium-sized (0.01 to 0.1%). This chain links TRBV4-1 with TRBJ1-2; maybe TRBD1 (6 bases). Germline V gives CDR1 MGHRA, CDR2 YSYEKL. The CDR3 is made up of 16 amino acids. Trimming shortened V by 1 base and J by 8 bases, and 20 bases separated the two germline ends. In DNA, the CDR3 is TGCGCCAGCAGCCAAGGATCAGTCTACAGGGCGCGGGGCTACACCTTC. Amino acids: CASSQGSVYRARGYTF.

In its sample, this clonotype is medium-sized. The V and J genes are TRBV5-1 and TRBJ2-6; D call uncertain. CDR1 is SGHRS and CDR2 is YFSETQ in the germline V gene. CDR3 size: 15 residues. The V gene lost 7 bases and the J gene lost 4 bases, with 15 bases spanning the gap. The CDR3 coding sequence is TGCGCCAGCGCCAAAGGGATCGCAGGGGCCAACGTCCTGACTTTC. It translates to CASAKGIAGANVLTF.

This clonotype qualifies as medium-sized. The genes are TRBV5-4 and TRBJ2-3; D is tentatively TRBD1 or TRBD2 (7 bases each). CDR3 length equals 14 residues. Germline-derived CDR1 and CDR2 are SGHNT and YYREEE (reference sequence). Trimming took 4 bases from V and 6 from J, leaving 15 bases between them. Written as DNA, the CDR3 is TGTGCCAGCAGCGCAGGGGGGGGTCCGGATACGCAGTATTTT. Its protein is CASSAGGGPDTQYF.

The gene calls are TRBV10-3 and TRBJ2-1; D is perhaps TRBD1 (6 bases). The CDR3 has 15 residues. Germline CDR1 ENHRY, CDR2 SYGVKD. Trimming shortened V by 2 bases and J by 7 bases, and 15 bases separated the two germline ends. In nucleotides, the CDR3 is TGTGCCATCAGTGAGGGCAGGGGCTTTGGAAATGAGCAGTTCTTC. It yields the protein CAISEGRGFGNEQFF.

By share of the sample, this clonotype is medium-sized. The genes are TRBV5-5 and TRBJ1-2, with 7 nucleotides matching TRBD1. This CDR3 has 15 amino acids. With V trimmed by 0 bases and J by 4 bases, 6 bases remained unmatched. Germline V CDR1 and CDR2: SGHKS, YYEKEE (reference sequence). CDR3 sequence: CASSLVTGVGYGYTF. The CDR3 bases are TGTGCCAGCAGCTTGGTAACAGGGGTGGGCTATGGCTACACCTTC.

The V call is TRBV5-5, the J call TRBJ1-5; D gene uncertain. Germline V lookup: CDR1 SGHKS, CDR2 YYEKEE (reference sequence). Deletions cut 2 bases from V and 11 bases from J, with 17 bases between. The CDR3 extends over 14 amino acids. The CDR3 nucleotides are TGTGCCAGCAGCTTTTTGGGAACGTATAAGACCCAGCATTTT. This sequence encodes CASSFLGTYKTQHF.

By its share, this clonotype is medium-sized (0.01 to 0.1%). Because the CDR3's place on the DNA is in doubt, the DNA is left out and the CDR3 is given as listed by TCRdb. CDR3 loop: CASSSSGSWSEQFF. V gene TRBV12-3 or TRBV12-4 combines with J gene TRBJ2-1. Including both end residues, the CDR3 is 14 amino acids long.

By share, this clonotype counts as medium-sized. This chain uses TRBV4-2 with TRBJ2-5; 7 bases agree with TRBD2. CDR1 is LGHNA and CDR2 is YNFKEQ in the germline V gene. This CDR3 has 13 amino acids. J was trimmed by 5 bases and V by 1 base; bases with no gene match: 1. CDR3 in DNA: TGTGCCAGCAGCCAAGGGGAGGGGGAGACCCAGTACTTC. It is translated as CASSQGEGETQYF.

Within the sample, this clonotype is medium-sized. CDR3 DNA: TGTGCCAGTAGTATTCAACGTTATCGGACGGGAGAAAACATTCAGTACTTC. Encoded protein: CASSIQRYRTGENIQYF. V gene TRBV19 combines with J gene TRBJ2-4; D might be TRBD2 (6 bases). V dropped 3 bases and J dropped 5 bases, with 20 bases sitting between them. Looked up from germline, CDR1 is LNHDA and CDR2 is SQIVND (reference sequence). The CDR3 spans 17 residues.

This clonotype is medium-sized within its sample. The chain has TRBV27 and TRBJ2-1; 10 bases line up with TRBD1. Germline V CDR1 and CDR2: MNHEY, SMNVEV (reference sequence). The V segment lost 4 bases and the J segment 15 bases; nucleotides outside the gene matches: 12. CDR3 length: 14 residues. CDR3 in DNA: TGTGCCAGCAGTTCAGCCACGGACAGGGGGGCGCCGTTCTTC. Translating gives CASSSATDRGAPFF.